This TCR beta chain was sequenced in a study of OX40 agonist ivuxolimab in advanced cancers. The data were produced by immunoSEQ multiplex PCR, yet TCRdb's version contains in-frame clones alone and is incomplete. This sample yields around 66,000 clones, of which roughly 90% are seen a single time; roughly 1.1% belongs to the top ten. Overall study findings and caveats: There was clonal expansion of CD4+ and CD8+ blood T cells by week 6 at 0.1 to 3.0 mg/kg.

Worth noting for this clone: Its antigen is currently unknown.

Unmatched junction bases numbered 6, after V lost 6 bases and J lost 3 bases. There are 16 residues in the CDR3. CDR1 and CDR2 (germline): KGHSH, LQKENI. The gene calls are TRBV18 and TRBJ1-4, with 11 nucleotides matching TRBD1. The source material was CD4+ or CD8+ T cells sorted from blood, sampled in a trial of the OX40 agonist ivuxolimab. The sequence came from an adult with an advanced solid tumor such as melanoma, head and neck, liver or kidney cancer. The CDR3, as DNA: TGTGCCAGCTCCCAGGACAGGGGGCTGTCTAATGAAAAACTGTTTTTT. Encoded protein: CASSQDRGLSNEKLFF.